Presented here are 25 T cell receptor beta chains from one specimen sequenced in a study of response to subunit inactivated influenza vaccine. In TCRdb, the RT-PCR reads were re-called with MiXCR into one record per CDR3 protein. The top ten clones hold roughly a tenth of a sample with some 800,000 distinct CDR3 sequences, around 21% of them seen once. The sample here was PBMCs from blood, taken 4 to 6 days after vaccination. These receptors were obtained from a man between 50 and 59 years old who received an inactivated influenza vaccine.

The V call is TRBV20-1, the J call TRBJ2-5; D may be TRBD2 (6 bases). The CDR3 spans 16 residues. CDR1 DFQATT and CDR2 SNEGSKA come from the germline V gene (reference sequence). V lost 0 bases and J 1 base, leaving 15 bases between the germline ends. CDR3 protein: CSARDTGTLFQETQYF. The CDR3 bases are TGCAGTGCTAGAGATACCGGGACTCTCTTCCAAGAGACCCAGTACTTC.

The chain employs TRBV28 and TRBJ2-5, with D possibly matching TRBD2 (5 bases). The germline V and J ends were trimmed by 6 bases and 8 bases, with 19 bases remaining between them. Germline CDR1 reads MDHEN; CDR2 reads SYDVKM. The CDR3 has 14 residues. The CDR3 protein is CASRTLVERSTQYF. As DNA, the CDR3 is TGTGCCAGCAGAACTCTGGTGGAGCGGAGTACCCAGTACTTC.

This clonotype was observed a handful of times. The gene calls are TRBV2 and TRBJ2-5; TRBD2 agrees at 11 bases. Germline trimming cut 6 bases from V and 6 bases from J; bases unmatched to any gene: 12. Germline assignment: CDR1 SNHLY and CDR2 FYNNEI. This CDR3 is built from 16 residues. CDR3 amino acids: CASRWGLAGGTQTQYF. CDR3 coding DNA: TGTGCCAGCAGGTGGGGCCTAGCGGGGGGCACGCAGACCCAGTACTTC.

The chain recombines TRBV7-2 with TRBJ2-3, with no clear D. The CDR3 spans 13 residues. Deletions cut 1 base from V and 7 bases from J, with 9 bases between. Germline V lookup: CDR1 SGHTA, CDR2 FQGNSA. The CDR3 DNA follows: TGTGCCAGCAGCTTAGAAGTCCGAAATACGCAGTATTTT. Its translation is CASSLEVRNTQYF.

The J gene is TRBJ2-7, the V gene TRBV20-1; possible D gene TRBD1, 6 bases. From germline, CDR1 is DFQATT and CDR2 SNEGSKA (reference sequence). The ends were cut back, 1 base at V and 2 bases at J, with 21 bases in the middle. The CDR3 is 17 amino acids. The CDR3 DNA reads TGCAGTGCTAGAGCGGCAGGGGTGGGTCTATTTCCCTACGAGCAGTACTTC. It yields the protein CSARAAGVGLFPYEQYF.

The chain employs TRBV5-8 and TRBJ1-6; D unclear. Germline V gene sequence: CDR1 SGHTS, CDR2 YDEGEE. The CDR3 totals 14 residues. Trimming left V 0 bases short and J 10 bases short, with 11 bases between. The CDR3 DNA follows: TGTGCCAGCAGCTTGGTAGATCTGCAATCACCCCTCCACTTT. Translating it yields CASSLVDLQSPLHF.

This clonotype was seen many times. The rearrangement joins TRBV29-1 to TRBJ1-2; D might be TRBD1 (6 bases). V lost 4 bases, J lost 7 bases, and 19 bases lay in between. The CDR3 sequence is 14 residues long. CDR1 is SQVTM and CDR2 is ANQGSEA in the germline V gene. In nucleotides, the CDR3 is TGCAGCGTTGTTTCGGGGGGCGGTCCTGGTGGCTACACCTTC. Translated, it gives CSVVSGGGPGGYTF. Variable domain in full (rest from reference TRBV29-1 and TRBJ1-2): SAVISQKPSRDICQRGTSLTIQCQVDSQVTMMFWYRQQPGQSLTLIATANQGSEATYESGFVIDKFPISRPNLTFSTLTVSNMSPEDSSIYLCSVVSGGGPGGYTFGSGTRLTVV.

This clonotype was found a few times. The V call is TRBV10-3, the J call TRBJ2-7; 9 bases line up with TRBD2. This CDR3 comprises 15 residues. Germline V gene sequence: CDR1 ENHRY, CDR2 SYGVKD. Unmatched junction bases numbered 7, after V lost 3 bases and J lost 4 bases. CDR3 sequence reads: CAISDGGGAFYEQYF. The DNA for the CDR3 is TGTGCCATCAGTGATGGCGGGGGGGCTTTTTACGAGCAGTACTTC.

The chain uses TRBV21-1 and TRBJ2-1; the table names TRBD2, a call not compared with the DNA. TRBV21-1 is noted as a pseudogene. The CDR3 runs 15 residues. This CDR3 is CASSLRFWGPNEQFF. For the CDR3, the DNA is TGTGCCAGCAGCCTTCGATTTTGGGGCCCCAATGAGCAGTTCTTC.

This clonotype was observed a handful of times. The V and J genes are TRBV28 and TRBJ1-1; D unclear. The V end was cut by 7 bases, the J end by 4 bases, with 16 bases between. Per germline, CDR1 MDHEN and CDR2 SYDVKM. The CDR3 loop spans 14 amino acids. The CDR3 protein is CASTRGSLSTEAFF. CDR3 bases: TGTGCCAGCACCCGAGGGTCTCTATCCACTGAAGCTTTCTTT.

Only a few counts were recorded for this clonotype. The chain recombines TRBV6-2 or TRBV6-3 with TRBJ2-7, with D perhaps matching TRBD1 (6 bases). The CDR3 is 14 amino acids. V was shortened by 2 bases and J by 2 bases, with 10 bases between the two germline ends. Germline CDR1 MNHEY, CDR2 SVGEGT. Here the CDR3 DNA reads TGTGCCAGCAGTTACCCAGGGGAAGCCTACGAGCAGTACTTC. It specifies CASSYPGEAYEQYF.

This clonotype was observed a handful of times. The rearrangement uses TRBV7-9 and TRBJ1-6; D gene unclear. With 2 bases removed from V and 3 bases from J, the gap between germline ends came to 8 bases. CDR1 and CDR2 (germline): SEHNR, FQNEAQ (reference sequence). The CDR3 runs to 15 residues. The CDR3 DNA reads TGTGCCAGCAGCTTATTCCTAGGCTATAATTCACCCCTCCACTTT. Translation: CASSLFLGYNSPLHF.

V usage is TRBV29-1 and J usage is TRBJ1-1, with TRBD1 matching over 7 bases. V lost 6 bases to trimming and J lost 4 bases; unmatched junction nucleotides: 8. This CDR3 region has 13 residues. Germline CDR1 reads SQVTM; CDR2 reads ANQGSEA. The chain's CDR3 is CSVFRQGGTEAFF. The CDR3 DNA reads TGCAGCGTCTTCAGACAGGGTGGCACTGAAGCTTTCTTT.

This clonotype was seen a few times. The genes are TRBV27 and TRBJ2-2, with a possible D match to TRBD2 (6 bases). The CDR3 has 15 amino acids. Germline CDR1 is MNHEY and CDR2 is SMNVEV (reference sequence). Trimming shortened V by 6 bases and J by 3 bases, and 14 bases separated the two germline ends. The CDR3 spells CASSFASADTGELFF. The CDR3 bases are TGTGCCAGCAGCTTTGCTAGCGCGGACACCGGGGAGCTGTTTTTT.

This clonotype was counted a few times. The chain carries TRBV2 and TRBJ2-1; D uncertain. The ends were cut back, 4 bases at V and 4 bases at J, with 8 bases in the middle. Germline lookup yields CDR1 SNHLY and CDR2 FYNNEI. The CDR3 has 13 residues. The CDR3 bases are TGTGCCAGCAGTGTGGGATTTTACAATGAGCAGTTCTTC. The encoded protein is CASSVGFYNEQFF.

V gene TRBV12-3 or TRBV12-4 combines with J gene TRBJ2-5; 7 positions match TRBD2. V lost 6 bases, J lost 1 base, and 5 bases stayed unmatched. The CDR3 spans 14 residues. DNA of the CDR3: TGTGCCAGCAGCGTTCTAGCGGTCCAAGAGACCCAGTACTTC. This sequence encodes CASSVLAVQETQYF.

This clonotype was counted ten times or more. The V call is TRBV4-3, the J call TRBJ1-6, with D possibly being TRBD1 (5 bases). The CDR3 spans 15 residues. Trimming cost V 0 bases and J 6 bases, with 9 bases left between them. Germline loops: CDR1 LGHNA, CDR2 YSLEER. CDR3 coding DNA: TGCGCCAGCAGCCAAGACGGGGGGAGTAATTCACCCCTCCACTTT. Residues: CASSQDGGSNSPLHF.

In this sample, this clonotype turned up a few times. The chain is built from TRBV15 and TRBJ2-3; TRBD2 aligns across 11 bases. The junction had 7 bases not matched to a gene; V was cut back by 8 bases and J by 0 bases. The CDR3 contains 16 residues. The germline CDR1 and CDR2 sequences are LNHNV and YYDKDF (reference sequence). DNA of the CDR3: TGTGCCACCGCTTGGGGACTAGCGGAAAGCACAGATACGCAGTATTTT. This codes for CATAWGLAESTDTQYF.

The V and J genes are TRBV6-1 and TRBJ2-2; a possible D gene is TRBD2 (6 bases). The germline V gene has CDR1 MNHNS and CDR2 SASEGT. V was shortened by 7 bases and J by 0 bases, with 18 bases between the two germline ends. This CDR3 comprises 17 residues. Written as DNA, the CDR3 is TGTGCCAGCAACCCGCTGGGCGGGACCTCGAACACCGGGGAGCTGTTTTTT. Translated: CASNPLGGTSNTGELFF.

This sequence joins TRBV7-2 and TRBJ2-3; 12 bases are shared with TRBD2. The J segment lost 2 bases and the V segment lost 1 base, leaving 4 bases of the junction unmatched. This CDR3 has 17 amino acids. From germline, CDR1 is SGHTA and CDR2 FQGNSA. DNA of the CDR3: TGTGCCAGCAGCTTAGTTCCTAGCGGGAGGGCCACAGATACGCAGTATTTT. Translating gives CASSLVPSGRATDTQYF.

This chain links TRBV5-1 with TRBJ2-1; D is ambiguous. The CDR3 has 15 residues. Per germline, CDR1 SGHRS and CDR2 YFSETQ. Trimming pared 4 bases from V and 5 bases from J, leaving 16 bases between. The CDR3 nucleotides read TGCGCCAGCAGCCCCCCCGCTAGTAATAACAATGAGCAGTTCTTC. It is translated as CASSPPASNNNEQFF.

CDR3 loop: CASGQSFEKLFF. In DNA form, the CDR3 reads TGTGCCAGCGGACAGTCATTCGAAAAACTGTTTTTT. The chain links TRBV6-2 or TRBV6-3 to TRBJ1-4; possible D gene TRBD1, 6 bases. Trimming shortened V by 8 bases and J by 8 bases, and 12 bases separated the two germline ends. The CDR3 covers 12 residues. In germline, CDR1 is MNHEY, CDR2 SVGEGT.

This clonotype was seen only a few times. The chain links TRBV20-1 to TRBJ2-3; 7 nucleotides align to TRBD2. Germline CDR1 and CDR2: DFQATT and SNEGSKA (reference sequence). With 3 bases clipped from V and 2 bases from J, the junction kept 14 bases outside the gene matches. The CDR3 consists of 17 residues. CDR3 nucleotide sequence: TGCAGTGCTAGCCGACGGGGAGGGAGGGTTTTCACAGATACGCAGTATTTT. Its translation: CSASRRGGRVFTDTQYF.

This clonotype was found a few times. The chain uses TRBV5-5 and TRBJ2-7, with 7 bases matching TRBD1. After removal of 2 bases from V and 0 bases from J, the junction contained 8 bases not matched to a gene. The CDR3 length is 16 residues. Germline assignment: CDR1 SGHKS and CDR2 YYEKEE (reference sequence). As DNA, the CDR3 is TGTGCCAGCAGCTTAGAGGGGACAGTGCCCTCCTACGAGCAGTACTTC. Translated: CASSLEGTVPSYEQYF.

In its sample, this clonotype was seen once. The rearrangement uses TRBV24-1 and TRBJ2-3, with D maybe TRBD2 (5 bases). The CDR3 spans 14 residues. V lost 3 bases to trimming and J lost 4 bases, with 10 bases between them. Per the germline V gene, CDR1 is KGHDR and CDR2 is SFDVKD. In DNA, the CDR3 is TGTGCCACCAGTGATCTCTCCGGGGCAGATACGCAGTATTTT. This codes for CATSDLSGADTQYF.